Shown below are 8 T cell receptor beta chains from a single sample sequenced in a study of blood T cell repertoires in COVID-19. TCRdb's table, derived via immunoSEQ multiplex PCR, lists solely in-frame clones and lacks some. The sample lists around 130,000 clones; more than 90% were seen once. Sequencing was carried out using peripheral blood. Receptor source: a man aged 55 to 69 with COVID-19, enrolled during active disease.

The chain links TRBV9 to TRBJ2-1; maybe TRBD2 (6 bases). The CDR3 runs to 16 residues. Germline V CDR1 and CDR2: SGDLS, YYNGEE. Deletions cut 0 bases from V and 7 bases from J, with 17 bases between. The CDR3 protein is CASSVAGTPSLNEQFF. In DNA, the CDR3 is TGTGCCAGCAGCGTAGCGGGGACTCCGTCCCTGAATGAGCAGTTCTTC.

The genes are TRBV13 and TRBJ2-1, with TRBD2 matching 11 bases. V was clipped by 4 bases and J by 7 bases; unmatched bases: 9. Per the germline V gene, CDR1 is PRHDT and CDR2 is FYEKMQ (reference sequence). This CDR3 has 16 residues. The CDR3, as DNA: TGTGCCAGCAGCTCGACTAGCGGGACGTATGAAAATGAGCAGTTCTTC. It yields the protein CASSSTSGTYENEQFF.

This clone was picked up one time. Sequence at one end of the junction differs from germline and may be a read error. CDR3 loop: CASSTGSAADTQYF. The CDR3, as DNA: TGTGCCAGCAGTACAGGGTCGGCGGCAGATACGCAGTATTTT. The chain joins TRBV19 to TRBJ2-3, with a tentative D call TRBD1 (6 bases). The CDR3 sequence is 14 residues long. Germline V gene sequence: CDR1 LNHDA, CDR2 SQIVND (reference sequence).

The chain is built from TRBV19 and TRBJ1-2; 9 bases line up with TRBD1. The CDR3 totals 14 residues. Germline V gives CDR1 LNHDA, CDR2 SQIVND (reference sequence). Trimming took 5 bases from V and 4 from J; bases not matched to a gene: 5. CDR3 sequence: CASSSTGGGYGYTF. CDR3 nucleotides: TGTGCCAGTAGTTCAACAGGGGGCGGCTATGGCTACACCTTC.

V usage is TRBV6-2 or TRBV6-3 and J usage is TRBJ2-1; 9 positions agree with TRBD1. There are 19 residues in the CDR3. The J segment lost 0 bases and the V segment lost 0 bases, leaving 9 bases of the junction unmatched. CDR1 and CDR2 from the germline V gene are MNHEY and SVGEGT. The CDR3 here is CASSYSAGQGVSSYNEQFF. Here the CDR3 DNA reads TGTGCCAGCAGTTACTCGGCGGGACAGGGTGTCAGCTCCTACAATGAGCAGTTCTTC.

The V call is TRBV5-4, the J call TRBJ1-1; 11 nucleotides align to TRBD1. J was trimmed by 7 bases and V by 2 bases; bases with no gene match: 7. The CDR3 consists of 15 residues. In germline, CDR1 is SGHNT, CDR2 YYREEE (reference sequence). The CDR3 spells CASSLGQGAWNEAFF. CDR3 DNA sequence: TGTGCCAGCAGCTTAGGACAGGGGGCTTGGAATGAAGCTTTCTTT.

The V and J genes are TRBV9 and TRBJ1-1, with a weak D call TRBD1 (5 bases). CDR1 is SGDLS, CDR2 YYNGEE, per germline. This CDR3 contains 13 residues. The germline V and J ends were trimmed by 4 bases and 2 bases, with 9 bases remaining between them. CDR3 nucleotide sequence: TGTGCCAGCAGCCTCAGGGCCAACACTGAAGCTTTCTTT. As protein: CASSLRANTEAFF.

CDR3 coding DNA: TGCAGTGCTAGTTTCAGGGGTGAAAAACTGTTTTTT. This encodes CSASFRGEKLFF. The genes are TRBV20-1 and TRBJ1-4, with D possibly being TRBD1 (6 bases). CDR1 and CDR2 from the germline V gene are DFQATT and SNEGSKA (reference sequence). Trimming cost V 3 bases and J 7 bases, with 9 bases left between them. The CDR3 spans 12 residues.